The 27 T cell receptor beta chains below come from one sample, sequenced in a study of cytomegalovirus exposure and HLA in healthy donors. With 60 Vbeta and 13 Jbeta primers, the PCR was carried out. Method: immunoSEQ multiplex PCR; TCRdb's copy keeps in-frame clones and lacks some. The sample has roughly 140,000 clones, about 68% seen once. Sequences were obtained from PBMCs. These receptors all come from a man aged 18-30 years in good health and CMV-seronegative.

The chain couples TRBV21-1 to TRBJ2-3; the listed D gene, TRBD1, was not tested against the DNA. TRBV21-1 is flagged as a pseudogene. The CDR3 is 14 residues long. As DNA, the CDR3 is TGTGCCAGCAGCCGGACAGGGGGCACAGATACGCAGTATTTT. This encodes CASSRTGGTDTQYF.

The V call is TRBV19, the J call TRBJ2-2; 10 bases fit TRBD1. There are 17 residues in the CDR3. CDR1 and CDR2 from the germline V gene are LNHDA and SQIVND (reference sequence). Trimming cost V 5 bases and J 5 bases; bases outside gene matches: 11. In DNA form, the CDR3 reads TGTGCCAGTAGTCCACCCTATTGGACAGGGGGAACCGGGGAGCTGTTTTTT. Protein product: CASSPPYWTGGTGELFF.

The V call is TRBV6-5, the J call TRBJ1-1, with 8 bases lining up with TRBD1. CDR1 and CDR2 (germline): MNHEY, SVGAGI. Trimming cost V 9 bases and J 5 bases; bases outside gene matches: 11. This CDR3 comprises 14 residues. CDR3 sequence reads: CARRSGGLKTEAFF. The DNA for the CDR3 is TGTGCCAGAAGGTCAGGGGGCTTAAAGACTGAAGCTTTCTTT.

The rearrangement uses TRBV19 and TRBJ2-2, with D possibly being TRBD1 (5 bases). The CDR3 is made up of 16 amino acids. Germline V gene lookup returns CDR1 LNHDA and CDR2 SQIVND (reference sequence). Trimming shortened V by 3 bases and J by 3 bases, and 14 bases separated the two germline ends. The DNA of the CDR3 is TGTGCCAGTAGTATGTGGCAGGGTCGGGACACCGGGGAGCTGTTTTTT. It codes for CASSMWQGRDTGELFF.

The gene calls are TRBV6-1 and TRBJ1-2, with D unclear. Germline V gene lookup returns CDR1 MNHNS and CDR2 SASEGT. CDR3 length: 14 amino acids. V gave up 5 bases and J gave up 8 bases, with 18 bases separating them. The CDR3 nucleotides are TGTGCCAGCAGTCCCGCTCTACCCTCCCGGGGCTACACCTTC. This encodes CASSPALPSRGYTF.

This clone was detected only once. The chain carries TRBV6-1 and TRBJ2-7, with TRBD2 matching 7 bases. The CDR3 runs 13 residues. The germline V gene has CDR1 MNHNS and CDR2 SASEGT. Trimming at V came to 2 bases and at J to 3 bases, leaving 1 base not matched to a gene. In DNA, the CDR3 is TGTGCCAGCAGTGAAAGGGAGGGCTACGAGCAGTACTTC. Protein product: CASSEREGYEQYF.

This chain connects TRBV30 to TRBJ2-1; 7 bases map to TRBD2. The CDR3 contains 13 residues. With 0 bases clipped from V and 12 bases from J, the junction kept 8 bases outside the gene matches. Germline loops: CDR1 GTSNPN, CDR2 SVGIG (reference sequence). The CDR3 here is CAWSVLGGQGQFF. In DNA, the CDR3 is TGTGCCTGGAGTGTACTGGGAGGGCAGGGGCAGTTCTTC. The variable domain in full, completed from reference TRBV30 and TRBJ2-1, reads SQTIHQWPATLVQPVGSPLSLECTVEGTSNPNLYWYRQAAGRGLQLLFYSVGIGQISSEVPQNLSASRPQDRQFILSSKKLLLSDSGFYLCAWSVLGGQGQFFGPGTRLTVL.

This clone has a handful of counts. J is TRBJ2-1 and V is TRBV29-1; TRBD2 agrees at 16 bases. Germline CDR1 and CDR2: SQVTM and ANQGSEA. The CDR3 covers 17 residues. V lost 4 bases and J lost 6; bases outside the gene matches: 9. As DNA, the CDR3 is TGCAGCGTTGCTGGGACTAGCGGGAGGGCCGGAGGCAATGAGCAGTTCTTC. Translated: CSVAGTSGRAGGNEQFF.

CDR3 residues: CASSFGTGVEKEQYF. The DNA of the CDR3 is TGTGCCAGCAGCTTCGGGACAGGAGTCGAGAAGGAGCAGTACTTC. The chain joins TRBV7-2 to TRBJ2-5, with 8 bases identical to TRBD1. The trim removed 3 bases at V and 11 bases at J, leaving 14 bases unmatched. From germline, CDR1 is SGHTA and CDR2 FQGNSA. This CDR3 has 15 residues.

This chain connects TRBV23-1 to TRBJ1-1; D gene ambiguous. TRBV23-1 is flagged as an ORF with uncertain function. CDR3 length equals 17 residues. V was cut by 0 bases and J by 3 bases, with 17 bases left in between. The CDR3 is CASSQSRSRRLHTEAFF. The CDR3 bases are TGCGCCAGCAGTCAATCTCGTAGTCGGAGACTCCACACTGAAGCTTTCTTT.

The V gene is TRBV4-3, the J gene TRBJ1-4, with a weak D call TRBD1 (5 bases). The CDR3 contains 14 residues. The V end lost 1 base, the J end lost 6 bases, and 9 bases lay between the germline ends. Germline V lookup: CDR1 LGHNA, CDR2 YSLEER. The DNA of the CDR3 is TGCGCCAGCAGCCAAGCCCCGGGGGATGAAAAACTGTTTTTT. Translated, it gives CASSQAPGDEKLFF.

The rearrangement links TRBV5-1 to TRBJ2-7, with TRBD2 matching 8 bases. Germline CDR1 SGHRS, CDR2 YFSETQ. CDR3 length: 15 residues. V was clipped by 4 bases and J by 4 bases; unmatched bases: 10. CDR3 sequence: CASSQNSGTHYEQYF. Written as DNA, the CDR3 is TGCGCCAGCAGCCAAAATAGCGGGACTCATTACGAGCAGTACTTC.

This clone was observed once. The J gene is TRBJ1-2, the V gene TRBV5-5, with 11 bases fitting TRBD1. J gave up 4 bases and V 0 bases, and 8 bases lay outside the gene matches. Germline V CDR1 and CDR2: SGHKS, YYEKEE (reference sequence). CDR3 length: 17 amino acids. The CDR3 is CASSLGPDRGQSYGYTF. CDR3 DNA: TGTGCCAGCAGCTTGGGGCCGGACAGGGGGCAAAGCTATGGCTACACCTTC.

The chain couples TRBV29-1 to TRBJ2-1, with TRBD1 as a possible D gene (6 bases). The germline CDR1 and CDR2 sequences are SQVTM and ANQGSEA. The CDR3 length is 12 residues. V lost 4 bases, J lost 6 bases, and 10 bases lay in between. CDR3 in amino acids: CSVVNRVNEQFF. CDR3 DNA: TGCAGCGTTGTGAACAGGGTCAATGAGCAGTTCTTC.

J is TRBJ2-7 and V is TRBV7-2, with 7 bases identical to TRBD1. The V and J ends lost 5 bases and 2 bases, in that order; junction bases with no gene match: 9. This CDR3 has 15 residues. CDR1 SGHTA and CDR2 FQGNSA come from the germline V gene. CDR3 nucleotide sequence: TGTGCCAGCAGCCGCCCCGACAGGGCCGCCTACGAGCAGTACTTC. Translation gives CASSRPDRAAYEQYF. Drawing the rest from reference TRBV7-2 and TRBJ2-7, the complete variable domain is GAGVSQSPSNKVTEKGKDVELRCDPISGHTALYWYRQSLGQGLEFLIYFQGNSAPDKSGLPSDRFSAERTGGSVSTLTIQRTQQEDSAVYLCASSRPDRAAYEQYFGPGTRLTVT.

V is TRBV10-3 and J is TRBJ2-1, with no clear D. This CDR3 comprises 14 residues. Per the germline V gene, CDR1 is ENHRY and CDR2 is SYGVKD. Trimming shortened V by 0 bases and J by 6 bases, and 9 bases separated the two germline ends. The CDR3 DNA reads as TGTGCCATCAGTGAGTCGAGCCTAGGCAATGAGCAGTTCTTC. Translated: CAISESSLGNEQFF.

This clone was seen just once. For the CDR3, the DNA is TGTGCCAGCAGTTTAGGAGGGGCCGGGGAGCTGTTTTTT. It translates to CASSLGGAGELFF. The rearrangement uses TRBV6-5 and TRBJ2-2; D is perhaps TRBD2 (6 bases). The germline gives CDR1 MNHEY, CDR2 SVGAGI. Trimming took 4 bases from V and 6 from J, leaving 9 bases between them. The CDR3 spans 13 residues.

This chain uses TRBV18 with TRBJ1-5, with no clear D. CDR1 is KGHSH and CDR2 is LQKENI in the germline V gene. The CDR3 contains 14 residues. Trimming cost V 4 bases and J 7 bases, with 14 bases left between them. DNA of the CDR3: TGTGCCAGCTCACTCAACGAGGTAGCACAGCCCCAGCATTTT. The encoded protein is CASSLNEVAQPQHF.

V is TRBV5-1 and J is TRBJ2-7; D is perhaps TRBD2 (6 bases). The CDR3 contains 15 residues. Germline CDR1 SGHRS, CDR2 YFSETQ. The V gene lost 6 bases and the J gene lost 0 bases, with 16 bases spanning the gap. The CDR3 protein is CASTPLAEFSYEQYF. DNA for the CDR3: TGCGCCAGCACCCCCTTAGCGGAATTCTCCTACGAGCAGTACTTC.

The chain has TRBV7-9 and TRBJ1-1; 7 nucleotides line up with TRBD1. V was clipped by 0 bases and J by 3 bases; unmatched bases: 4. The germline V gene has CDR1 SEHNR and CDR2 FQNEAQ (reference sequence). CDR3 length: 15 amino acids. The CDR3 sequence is CASSLAGTDHTEAFF. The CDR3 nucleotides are TGTGCCAGCAGCTTAGCCGGGACAGACCACACTGAAGCTTTCTTT.

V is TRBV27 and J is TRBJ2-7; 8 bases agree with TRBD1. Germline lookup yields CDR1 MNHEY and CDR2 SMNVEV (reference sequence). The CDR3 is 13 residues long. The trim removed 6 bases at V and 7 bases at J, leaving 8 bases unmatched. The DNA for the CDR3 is TGTGCCAGCAGGAGCCAGGGGGCGTGGGAGCAGTACTTC. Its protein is CASRSQGAWEQYF.

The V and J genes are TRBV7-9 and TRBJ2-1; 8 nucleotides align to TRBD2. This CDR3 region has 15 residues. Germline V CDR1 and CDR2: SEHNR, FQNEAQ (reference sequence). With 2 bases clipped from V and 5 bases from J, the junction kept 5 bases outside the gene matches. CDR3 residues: CASSLSGGKNNEQFF. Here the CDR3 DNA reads TGTGCCAGCAGCTTATCGGGGGGGAAGAACAATGAGCAGTTCTTC.

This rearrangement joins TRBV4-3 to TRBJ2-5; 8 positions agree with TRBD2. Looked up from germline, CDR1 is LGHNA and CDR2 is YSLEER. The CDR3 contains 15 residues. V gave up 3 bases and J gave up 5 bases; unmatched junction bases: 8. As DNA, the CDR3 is TGCGCCAGCAGCCAGTTCTTGGCTAGCGGGGAGACCCAGTACTTC. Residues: CASSQFLASGETQYF.

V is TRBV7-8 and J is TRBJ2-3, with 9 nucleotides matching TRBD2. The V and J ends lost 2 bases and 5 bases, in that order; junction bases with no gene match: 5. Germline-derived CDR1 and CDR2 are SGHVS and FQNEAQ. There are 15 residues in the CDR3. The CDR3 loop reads CASSLPSGMIDTQYF. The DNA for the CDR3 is TGTGCCAGCAGCTTACCTAGCGGGATGATAGATACGCAGTATTTT.

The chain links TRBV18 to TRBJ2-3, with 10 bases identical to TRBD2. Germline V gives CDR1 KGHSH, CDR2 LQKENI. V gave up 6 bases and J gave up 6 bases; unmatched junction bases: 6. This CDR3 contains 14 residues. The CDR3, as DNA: TGTGCCAGCTCGGATAAAGCGGGAGGGGATACGCAGTATTTT. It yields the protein CASSDKAGGDTQYF.

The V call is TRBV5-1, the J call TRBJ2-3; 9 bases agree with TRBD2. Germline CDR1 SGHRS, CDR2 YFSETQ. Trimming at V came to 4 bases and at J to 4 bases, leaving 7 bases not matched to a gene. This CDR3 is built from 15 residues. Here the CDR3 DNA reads TGCGCCAGCAGCGTGGAGCGGGAGGACGCAGATACGCAGTATTTT. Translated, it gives CASSVEREDADTQYF.

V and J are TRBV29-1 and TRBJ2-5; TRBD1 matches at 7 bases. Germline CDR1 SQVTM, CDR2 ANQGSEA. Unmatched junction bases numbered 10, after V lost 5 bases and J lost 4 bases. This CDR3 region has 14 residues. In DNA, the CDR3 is TGCAGCGTTACACCCGGGACAGTCGGAGAGACCCAGTACTTC. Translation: CSVTPGTVGETQYF.